This TCR beta chain was recovered during a study of shared clonotypes between healthy human individuals. V was trimmed by 5 bases and J by 7 bases, leaving 15 bases between them. This CDR3 is built from 14 residues. CDR1 and CDR2 from the germline V gene are LNHDA and SQIVND (reference sequence). Deep-level running was used for the assay. TCRdb keeps only in-frame clones here, not all; method: immunoSEQ multiplex PCR. The sample holds about 2.4 million clones, around 90% seen once. This TCR was recovered from a man aged 18 to 35 in good health. Sequenced: naive CD4+ T cells sorted from blood. Described subset: CD45RA+ positively selected. This chain links TRBV19 with TRBJ2-1, with TRBD1 as a possible D gene (5 bases). The CDR3 DNA sequence: TGTGCCAGTAGTGTTTCCTACCAGGGTAATGAGCAGTTCTTC. Amino acids: CASSVSYQGNEQFF.